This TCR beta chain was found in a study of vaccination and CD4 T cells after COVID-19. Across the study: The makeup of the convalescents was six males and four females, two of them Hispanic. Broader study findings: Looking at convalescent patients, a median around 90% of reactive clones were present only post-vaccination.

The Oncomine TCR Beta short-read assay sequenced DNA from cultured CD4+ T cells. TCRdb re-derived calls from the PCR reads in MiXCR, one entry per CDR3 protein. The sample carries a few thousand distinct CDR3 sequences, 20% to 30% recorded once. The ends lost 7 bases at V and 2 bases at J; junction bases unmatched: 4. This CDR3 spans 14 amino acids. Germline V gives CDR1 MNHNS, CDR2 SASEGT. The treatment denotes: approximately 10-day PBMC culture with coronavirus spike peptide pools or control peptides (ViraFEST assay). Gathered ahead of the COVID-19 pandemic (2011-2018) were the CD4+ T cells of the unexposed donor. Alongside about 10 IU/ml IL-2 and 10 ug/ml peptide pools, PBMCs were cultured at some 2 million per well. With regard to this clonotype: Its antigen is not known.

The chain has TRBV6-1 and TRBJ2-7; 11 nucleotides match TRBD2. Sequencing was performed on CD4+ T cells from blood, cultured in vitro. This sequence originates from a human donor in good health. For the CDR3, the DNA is TGTGCCAGCAATATAGCGGGAGGGCCCTACGAGCAGTACTTC. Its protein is CASNIAGGPYEQYF.